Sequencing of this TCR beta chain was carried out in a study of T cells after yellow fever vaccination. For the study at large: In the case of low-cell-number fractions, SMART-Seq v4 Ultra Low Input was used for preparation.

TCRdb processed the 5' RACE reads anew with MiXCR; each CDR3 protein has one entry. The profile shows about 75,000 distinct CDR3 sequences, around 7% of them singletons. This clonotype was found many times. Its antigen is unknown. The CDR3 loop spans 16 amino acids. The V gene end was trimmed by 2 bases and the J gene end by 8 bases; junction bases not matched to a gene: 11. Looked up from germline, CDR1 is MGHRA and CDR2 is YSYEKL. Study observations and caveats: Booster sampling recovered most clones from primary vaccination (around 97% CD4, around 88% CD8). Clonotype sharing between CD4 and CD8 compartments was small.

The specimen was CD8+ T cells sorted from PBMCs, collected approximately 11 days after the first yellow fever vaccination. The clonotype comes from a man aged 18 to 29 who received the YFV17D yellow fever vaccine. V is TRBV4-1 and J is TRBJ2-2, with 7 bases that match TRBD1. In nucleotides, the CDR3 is TGCGCCAGCAGCCAATTAACAGGGGCAGTGCCAGGGGAGCTGTTTTTT. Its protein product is CASSQLTGAVPGELFF.